This paragraph covers one T cell receptor (beta chain) sequence. Its antigen remains unknown. The donors were members of the validation cohort, which comprised more than 90 subjects and was separate from the first cohort of 666 subjects. Unmatched junction bases numbered 12, after V lost 6 bases and J lost 12 bases. The CDR3 is made up of 15 amino acids. Looked up from germline, CDR1 is MNHEY and CDR2 is SMNVEV (reference sequence). This record comes from a study of cytomegalovirus exposure and HLA in healthy donors. Study-wide results and caveats: In vitro experiments confirmed that a few CMV-associated chains were specific for CMV antigens. High sensitivity and specificity were reportedly achieved when the classifier diagnosed cytomegalovirus status.

The data were produced by immunoSEQ multiplex PCR, yet TCRdb's version contains in-frame clones alone and is incomplete. The sample holds 73,000 or so clones, around 94% seen once. Source material: PBMCs. The rearrangement joins TRBV27 to TRBJ1-6; 9 bases are shared with TRBD1. The receptor comes from a woman between 18 and 29 years old in good health and CMV-seropositive. In nucleotides, the CDR3 is TGTGCCAGCAGCTTCACCGGGACAGGGTCAAAACCCCTCCACTTT. Amino acid sequence: CASSFTGTGSKPLHF.